The 10 T cell receptor beta chains reported below all come from one sample, sequenced in a study of blood T cell repertoires in COVID-19 (dated by TCRdb to 2020 to 2022). Libraries came from the immunoSEQ multiplex PCR assay. TCRdb mirrors the immuneACCESS table, restricted to in-frame sequences. Some clones are absent from its copies; in checked studies, under half trace to an unresolved V gene, and the reason for the others is unknown. Across this sample there are about 200,000 clones, with 70% to 90% seen only once. The ten largest clones represent roughly 21% of the sample. The specimen sequenced was peripheral blood. These receptors all come from a man aged 55-75 years with active or convalescent COVID-19.

This chain connects TRBV19 to TRBJ1-5; D is undetermined. The germline V gene encodes CDR1 LNHDA and CDR2 SQIVND (reference sequence). Trimming removed 3 bases at V and 10 bases at J, with 19 bases between. The CDR3 extends over 15 amino acids. The CDR3, as DNA: TGTGCCAGTAGTATGGGCGTATCTTCCCTTGACCCCCAGCATTTT. Translation: CASSMGVSSLDPQHF.

V usage is TRBV7-9 and J usage is TRBJ2-5; no firm D call. This CDR3 region has 11 residues. V lost 5 bases and J lost 1, with 2 bases in between. Germline V gene data show CDR1 as SEHNR and CDR2 as FQNEAQ (reference sequence). The CDR3 DNA reads as TGTGCCAGCAGCCTCCAAGAGACCCAGTACTTC. Translated: CASSLQETQYF.

This chain joins TRBV5-8 and TRBJ2-1; 14 nucleotides agree with TRBD2. Germline CDR1 is SGHTS and CDR2 is YDEGEE. The CDR3 runs 15 residues. V lost 6 bases to trimming and J lost 7 bases; unmatched junction nucleotides: 6. The CDR3 reads CASTQRLAGGNEQFF. The CDR3, as DNA: TGTGCCAGCACCCAGAGACTAGCGGGGGGGAATGAGCAGTTCTTC.

The chain uses TRBV18 and TRBJ1-2, with 7 bases identical to TRBD1. The CDR3 loop spans 14 amino acids. Unmatched junction bases numbered 6, after V lost 6 bases and J lost 2 bases. Germline V lookup: CDR1 KGHSH, CDR2 LQKENI. The CDR3 nucleotides are TGTGCCAGCTCCCCAATGGGACAGAACTATGGCTACACCTTC. This sequence encodes CASSPMGQNYGYTF.

This clone was observed a handful of times. The V and J genes are TRBV15 and TRBJ2-7; D remains unclear. Trimming removed 5 bases at V and 2 bases at J, with 13 bases between. The CDR3 has 14 amino acids. Per germline, CDR1 LNHNV and CDR2 YYDKDF (reference sequence). DNA of the CDR3: TGTGCCACCAGCGAGAATACTAAGCCCTACGAGCAGTACTTC. Protein: CATSENTKPYEQYF.

This chain connects TRBV27 to TRBJ2-5; D unclear. Germline CDR1 MNHEY, CDR2 SMNVEV (reference sequence). The CDR3 contains 15 residues. Trimming took off 5 bases at V and 5 bases at J, with 18 bases between the two ends. The CDR3 sequence is CASSPKLREVETQYF. The CDR3, as DNA: TGTGCCAGCAGTCCAAAACTCCGAGAGGTGGAGACCCAGTACTTC.

Here the CDR3 DNA reads TGTGCCAGCAGCGTAGGATCGGCAGTACAGAATTCACCCCTCCACTTT. This translates into CASSVGSAVQNSPLHF. This chain connects TRBV9 to TRBJ1-6; no reliable D call. Deletions cut 0 bases from V and 7 bases from J, with 14 bases between. CDR1 is SGDLS and CDR2 is YYNGEE in the germline V gene. The CDR3 covers 16 residues.

V usage is TRBV2 and J usage is TRBJ1-3; 9 bases fit TRBD1. CDR3 length: 16 residues. Germline values: CDR1 SNHLY, CDR2 FYNNEI. V lost 7 bases and J lost 2; bases outside the gene matches: 9. The CDR3 coding sequence is TGTGCCAGCATCAGAACCGGACAGGGGACTGGAAACACCATATATTTT. The encoded protein is CASIRTGQGTGNTIYF.

The DNA of the CDR3 is TGTGCCAGTAGTAGGGACAGGACCACAGATACGCAGTATTTT. Protein sequence: CASSRDRTTDTQYF. V gene TRBV19 combines with J gene TRBJ2-3, with TRBD1 matching 8 bases. CDR1 and CDR2 from the germline V gene are LNHDA and SQIVND (reference sequence). V trimming: 4 bases; J trimming: 2 bases; junction bases outside the gene matches: 2. This CDR3 comprises 14 residues.

The chain joins TRBV7-3 to TRBJ1-2; 9 bases line up with TRBD1. Germline CDR1 is SGHTA and CDR2 is FQGTGA. This CDR3 region has 14 residues. The ends lost 5 bases at V and 8 bases at J; junction bases unmatched: 9. The chain's CDR3 is CASSLTGTGKGYTF. The CDR3 region has the DNA TGTGCCAGCAGCCTTACCGGGACAGGGAAAGGCTACACCTTC.